The next 9 T cell receptor beta chains were all read from a single sample in a study of cytomegalovirus exposure and HLA in healthy donors. PCR amplification relied on 60 Vbeta primers (plus 13 Jbeta primers). Measured with immunoSEQ multiplex PCR; TCRdb has only the in-frame clones, and not every one. Among more than 95,000 clones listed, over 60% were seen once. Sequencing input: PBMCs. The receptors were sampled from a man aged 55 to 69 in good health and CMV-seropositive.

V gene TRBV21-1 combines with J gene TRBJ2-5; the table calls TRBD2, which could not be checked here. The closer fit of TRBJ2-7 to the DNA end suggests the J call may be wrong. TRBV21-1 is termed a pseudogene. The CDR3 has 12 amino acids. CDR3 coding DNA: TGTGCCAGCAGCATTGAAGTTCGCGAGCAGTACTTC. Amino acid sequence: CASSIEVREQYF.

V and J are TRBV27 and TRBJ1-6, with no clear D. Germline V gene sequence: CDR1 MNHEY, CDR2 SMNVEV (reference sequence). The V and J ends lost 4 bases and 0 bases respectively, with 7 bases between them. The CDR3 consists of 15 residues. The CDR3 region is CASSSLGSYNSPLHF. Here the CDR3 DNA reads TGTGCCAGCAGTTCCCTAGGCTCCTATAATTCACCCCTCCACTTT.

The rearrangement links TRBV2 to TRBJ2-5; TRBD2 is a possible D gene (5 bases). The V gene lost 7 bases and the J gene lost 3 bases, with 12 bases spanning the gap. The CDR3 is made up of 13 amino acids. CDR1 is SNHLY, CDR2 FYNNEI, per germline. The CDR3 sequence: CASTGREKETQYF. The CDR3 DNA reads TGTGCCAGCACGGGAAGGGAAAAAGAGACCCAGTACTTC.

This clone showed up just a few times. J is TRBJ2-3 and V is TRBV7-3; D gene uncertain. This CDR3 has 13 amino acids. Germline V CDR1 and CDR2: SGHTA, FQGTGA. Between the trimmed V and J ends, which lost 1 base and 5 bases, there was a span of 7 bases. The CDR3 is CASSLNLGDTQYF. The CDR3 DNA reads as TGTGCCAGCAGCTTAAACCTAGGAGATACGCAGTATTTT. The full variable domain, rest sourced from reference TRBV7-3 and TRBJ2-3, is GAGVSQTPSNKVTEKGKYVELRCDPISGHTALYWYRQSLGQGPEFLIYFQGTGAADDSGLPNDRFFAVRPEGSVSTLKIQRTERGDSAVYLCASSLNLGDTQYFGPGTRLTVL.

The rearrangement joins TRBV5-1 to TRBJ2-6; D is possibly TRBD1 (5 bases). Germline CDR1 reads SGHRS; CDR2 reads YFSETQ. The CDR3 covers 15 residues. V shed 6 bases and J shed 3 bases, with 13 bases lying between them. This CDR3 is CASKGAGFGANVLTF. The CDR3 DNA reads TGCGCCAGCAAAGGGGCAGGGTTTGGGGCCAACGTCCTGACTTTC.

The chain uses TRBV28 and TRBJ2-7; D gene unclear. The ends were cut back, 8 bases at V and 2 bases at J, with 10 bases in the middle. CDR1 and CDR2 (germline): MDHEN, SYDVKM. The CDR3 runs to 12 residues. CDR3 sequence (DNA): TGTGCCAGCCGGAGCAGCACCTACGAGCAGTACTTC. It codes for CASRSSTYEQYF.

The chain couples TRBV5-4 to TRBJ2-5; D unclear. This CDR3 region has 12 residues. V was clipped by 4 bases and J by 4 bases, with 8 bases between them. Germline values: CDR1 SGHNT, CDR2 YYREEE (reference sequence). The CDR3 loop is CASSAHRETQYF. The CDR3 nucleotides read TGTGCCAGCAGCGCCCACAGAGAGACCCAGTACTTC.

The gene calls are TRBV4-1 and TRBJ2-3, with 12 bases fitting TRBD2. CDR1 and CDR2 (germline): MGHRA, YSYEKL. Losses at the gene ends were 5 bases for V and 5 bases for J; bases not matched to a gene: 5. This CDR3 contains 15 residues. CDR3 loop: CASSTPSGGGDTQYF. The CDR3 DNA follows: TGCGCCAGCAGCACTCCTAGCGGGGGGGGAGATACGCAGTATTTT.

The gene calls are TRBV5-4 and TRBJ2-5, with a possible D match to TRBD1 (6 bases). V lost 4 bases and J 5 bases, leaving 15 bases between the germline ends. The CDR3 extends over 14 amino acids. Germline lookup yields CDR1 SGHNT and CDR2 YYREEE (reference sequence). Written as DNA, the CDR3 is TGTGCCAGCAGCGTGTCGGACAGCCTGGAGACCCAGTACTTC. It translates to CASSVSDSLETQYF.